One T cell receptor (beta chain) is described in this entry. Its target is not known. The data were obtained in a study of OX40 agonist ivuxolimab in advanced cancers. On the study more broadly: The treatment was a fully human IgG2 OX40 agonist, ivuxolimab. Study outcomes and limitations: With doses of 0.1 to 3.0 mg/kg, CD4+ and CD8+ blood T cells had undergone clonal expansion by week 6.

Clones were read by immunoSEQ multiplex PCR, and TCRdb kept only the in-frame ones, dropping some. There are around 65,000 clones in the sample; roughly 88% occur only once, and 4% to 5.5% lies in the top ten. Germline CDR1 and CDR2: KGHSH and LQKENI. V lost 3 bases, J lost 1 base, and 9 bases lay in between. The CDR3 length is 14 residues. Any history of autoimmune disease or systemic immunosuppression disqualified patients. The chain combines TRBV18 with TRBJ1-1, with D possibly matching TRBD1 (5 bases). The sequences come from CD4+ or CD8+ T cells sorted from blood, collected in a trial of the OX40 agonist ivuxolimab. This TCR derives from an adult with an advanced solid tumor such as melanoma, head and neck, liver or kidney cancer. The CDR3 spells CASSPAGPNTEAFF. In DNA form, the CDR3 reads TGTGCCAGCTCACCCGCGGGGCCGAACACTGAAGCTTTCTTT.